This TCR beta chain was identified in a study of blood T cell repertoires in COVID-19. Study overall: Acute and convalescent COVID-19 samples came from the United States, Italy and Spain. Nucleic acid was either cDNA or gDNA, and it came from T cells, B-cell-depleted T cells, or PBMCs.

Per the original data handling: Amplification of reference gene primers was used by the study to estimate nucleated cell counts. Measured with immunoSEQ multiplex PCR; TCRdb has only the in-frame clones, and not every one. That table is the source of V, J and clone size, and D and trimming were worked out from the DNA. The sample includes around 300,000 clones, around 87% of them seen just once. This CDR3 spans 16 amino acids. Per germline, CDR1 MNHEY and CDR2 SVGAGI. V was shortened by 2 bases and J by 3 bases, with 16 bases between the two germline ends. The specimen was peripheral blood. This receptor was obtained from a man aged 45-65 years with active or convalescent COVID-19. This chain joins TRBV6-5 and TRBJ1-2; weak D call: TRBD1 (5 bases). CDR3 protein: CASSYLTTGGDYGYTF. The CDR3 DNA sequence: TGTGCCAGCAGTTACCTTACTACGGGGGGTGACTATGGCTACACCTTC.